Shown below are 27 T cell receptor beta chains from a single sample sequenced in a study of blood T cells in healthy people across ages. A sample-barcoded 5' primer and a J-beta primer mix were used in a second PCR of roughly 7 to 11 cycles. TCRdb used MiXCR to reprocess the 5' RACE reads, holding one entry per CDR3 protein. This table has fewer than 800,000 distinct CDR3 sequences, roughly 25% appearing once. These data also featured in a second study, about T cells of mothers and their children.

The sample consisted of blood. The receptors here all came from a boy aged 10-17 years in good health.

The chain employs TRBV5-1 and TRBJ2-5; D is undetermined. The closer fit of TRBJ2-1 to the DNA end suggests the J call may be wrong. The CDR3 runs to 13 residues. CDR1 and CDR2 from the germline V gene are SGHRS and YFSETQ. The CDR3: CASSLGEVDEQFF. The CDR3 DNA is TGCGCCAGCAGCCTTGGTGAGGTCGATGAGCAGTTCTTC.

The CDR3 DNA reads as TGTGCCAGCAGCTTCTTGAACATAGCGGGAGGGCCATATGAGCAGTTCTTC. Its protein is CASSFLNIAGGPYEQFF. The chain employs TRBV28 and TRBJ2-1, with 11 bases matching TRBD2. The CDR3 length is 17 residues. The V gene's germline CDR1 is MDHEN and CDR2 SYDVKM. With V trimmed by 6 bases and J by 8 bases, 15 bases remained unmatched.

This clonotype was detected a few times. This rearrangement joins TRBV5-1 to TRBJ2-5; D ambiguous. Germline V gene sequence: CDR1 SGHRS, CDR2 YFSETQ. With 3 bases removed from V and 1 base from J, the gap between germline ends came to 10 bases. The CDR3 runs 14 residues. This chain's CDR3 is CASSWELVQETQYF. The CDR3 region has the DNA TGCGCCAGCAGCTGGGAACTCGTCCAAGAGACCCAGTACTTC.

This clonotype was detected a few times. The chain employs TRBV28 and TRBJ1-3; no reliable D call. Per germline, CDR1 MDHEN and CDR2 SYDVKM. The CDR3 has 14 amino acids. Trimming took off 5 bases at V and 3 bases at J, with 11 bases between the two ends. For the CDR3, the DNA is TGTGCCAGCAGTAACCCACTCCTTGGAAACACCATATATTTT. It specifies CASSNPLLGNTIYF. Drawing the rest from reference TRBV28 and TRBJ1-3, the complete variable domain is DVKVTQSSRYLVKRTGEKVFLECVQDMDHENMFWYRQDPGLGLRLIYFSYDVKMKEKGDIPEGYSVSREKKERFSLILESASTNQTSMYLCASSNPLLGNTIYFGEGSWLTVV.

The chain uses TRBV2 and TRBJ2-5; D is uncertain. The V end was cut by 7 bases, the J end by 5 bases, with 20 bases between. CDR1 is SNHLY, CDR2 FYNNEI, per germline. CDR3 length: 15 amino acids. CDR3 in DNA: TGTGCCAGCACGGATGCCGGGCGTGCTCTGGAGACCCAGTACTTC. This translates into CASTDAGRALETQYF. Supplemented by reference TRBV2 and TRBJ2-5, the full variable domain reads EPEVTQTPSHQVTQMGQEVILRCVPISNHLYFYWYRQILGQKVEFLVSFYNNEISEKSEIFDDQFSVERPDGSNFTLKIRSTKLEDSAMYFCASTDAGRALETQYFGPGTRLLVL.

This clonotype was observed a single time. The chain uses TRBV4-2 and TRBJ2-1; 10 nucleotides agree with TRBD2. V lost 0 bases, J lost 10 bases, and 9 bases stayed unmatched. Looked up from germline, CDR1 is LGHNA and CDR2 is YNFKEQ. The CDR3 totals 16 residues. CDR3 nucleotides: TGTGCCAGCAGCCAAGATTCTGGCGGGACTAGCGACGAGCAGTTCTTC. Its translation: CASSQDSGGTSDEQFF.

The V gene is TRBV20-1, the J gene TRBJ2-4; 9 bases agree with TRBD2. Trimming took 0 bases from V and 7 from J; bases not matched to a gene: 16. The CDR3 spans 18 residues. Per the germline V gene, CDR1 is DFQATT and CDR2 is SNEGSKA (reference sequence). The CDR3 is CSARDHSGRGGPLNIQYF. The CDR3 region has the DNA TGCAGTGCTAGAGACCACTCGGGGCGGGGGGGCCCTCTTAACATTCAGTACTTC.

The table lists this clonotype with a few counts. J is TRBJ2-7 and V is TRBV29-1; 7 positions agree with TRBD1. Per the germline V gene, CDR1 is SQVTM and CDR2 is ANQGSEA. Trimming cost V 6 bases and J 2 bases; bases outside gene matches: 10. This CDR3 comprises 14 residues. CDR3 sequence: CSVRQGPDTYEQYF. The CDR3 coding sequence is TGCAGCGTCCGACAGGGCCCGGACACCTACGAGCAGTACTTC.

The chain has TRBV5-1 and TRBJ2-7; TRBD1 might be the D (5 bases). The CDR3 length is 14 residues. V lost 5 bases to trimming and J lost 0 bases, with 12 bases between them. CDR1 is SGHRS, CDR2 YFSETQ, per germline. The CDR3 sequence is CASSSGISSYEQYF. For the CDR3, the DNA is TGCGCCAGCAGTTCAGGGATCTCCTCCTACGAGCAGTACTTC.

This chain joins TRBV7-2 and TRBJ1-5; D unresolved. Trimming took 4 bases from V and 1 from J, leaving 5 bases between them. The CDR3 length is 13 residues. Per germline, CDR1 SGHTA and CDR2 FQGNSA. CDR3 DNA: TGTGCCAGCAGCTCGACAAGCAATCAGCCCCAGCATTTT. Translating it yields CASSSTSNQPQHF.

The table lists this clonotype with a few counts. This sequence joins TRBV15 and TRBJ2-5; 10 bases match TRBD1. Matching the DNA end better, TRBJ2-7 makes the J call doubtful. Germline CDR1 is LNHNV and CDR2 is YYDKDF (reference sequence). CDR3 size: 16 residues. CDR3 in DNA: TGTGCCACCAGCAGGGGGCCTGGGACAGGGGTATACGAGCAGTACTTC. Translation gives CATSRGPGTGVYEQYF.

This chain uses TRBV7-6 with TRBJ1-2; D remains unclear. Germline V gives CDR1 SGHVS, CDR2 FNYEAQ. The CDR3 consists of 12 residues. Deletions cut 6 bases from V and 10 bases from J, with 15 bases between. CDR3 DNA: TGTGCCAGCAGGTCGATGGAGGGAGTCTACACCTTC. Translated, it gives CASRSMEGVYTF.

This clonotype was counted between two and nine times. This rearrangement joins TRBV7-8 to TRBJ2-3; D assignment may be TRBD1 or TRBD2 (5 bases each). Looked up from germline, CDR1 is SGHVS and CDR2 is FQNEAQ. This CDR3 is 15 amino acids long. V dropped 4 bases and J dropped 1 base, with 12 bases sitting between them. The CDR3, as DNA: TGTGCCAGCAGCTCGTACAAGGGACGCACAGATACGCAGTATTTT. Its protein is CASSSYKGRTDTQYF.

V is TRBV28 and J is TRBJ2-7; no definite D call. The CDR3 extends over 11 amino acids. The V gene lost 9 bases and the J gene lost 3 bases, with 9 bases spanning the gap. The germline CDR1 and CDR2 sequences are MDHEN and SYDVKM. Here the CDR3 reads CASHGIYEQYF. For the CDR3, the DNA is TGTGCCAGTCACGGTATCTACGAGCAGTACTTC.

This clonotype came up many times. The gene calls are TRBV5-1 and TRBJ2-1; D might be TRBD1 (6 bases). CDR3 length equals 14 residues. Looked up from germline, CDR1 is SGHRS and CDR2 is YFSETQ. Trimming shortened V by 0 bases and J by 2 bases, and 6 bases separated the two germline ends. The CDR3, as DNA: TGCGCCAGCAGCTTGGAGGGGGCCTACAATGAGCAGTTCTTC. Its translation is CASSLEGAYNEQFF.

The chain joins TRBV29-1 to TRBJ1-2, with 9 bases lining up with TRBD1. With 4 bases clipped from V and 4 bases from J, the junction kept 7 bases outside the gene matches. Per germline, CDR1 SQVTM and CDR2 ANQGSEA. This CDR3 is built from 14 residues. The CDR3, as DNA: TGCAGCGTTGGCCCCCTGACAGGGGGCTATGGCTACACCTTC. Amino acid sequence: CSVGPLTGGYGYTF.

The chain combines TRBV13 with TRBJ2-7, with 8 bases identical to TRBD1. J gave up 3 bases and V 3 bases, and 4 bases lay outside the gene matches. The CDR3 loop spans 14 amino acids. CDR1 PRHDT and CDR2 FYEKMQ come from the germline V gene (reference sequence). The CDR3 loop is CASSFTGGFYEQYF. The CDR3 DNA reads TGTGCCAGCAGCTTTACAGGGGGGTTCTACGAGCAGTACTTC. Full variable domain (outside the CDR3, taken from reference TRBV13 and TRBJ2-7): AAGVIQSPRHLIKEKRETATLKCYPIPRHDTVYWYQQGPGQDPQFLISFYEKMQSDKGSIPDRFSAQQFSDYHSELNMSSLELGDSALYFCASSFTGGFYEQYFGPGTRLTVT.

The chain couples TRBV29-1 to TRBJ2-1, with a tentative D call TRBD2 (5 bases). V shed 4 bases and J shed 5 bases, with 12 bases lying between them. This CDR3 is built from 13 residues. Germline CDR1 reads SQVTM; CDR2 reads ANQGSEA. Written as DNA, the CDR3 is TGCAGCGTTGGCCCCGCGGGTCACAATGAGCAGTTCTTC. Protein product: CSVGPAGHNEQFF.

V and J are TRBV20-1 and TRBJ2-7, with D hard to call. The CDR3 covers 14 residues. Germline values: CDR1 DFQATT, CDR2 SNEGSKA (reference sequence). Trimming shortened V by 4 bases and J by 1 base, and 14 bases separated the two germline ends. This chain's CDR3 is CSAILDPASYEQYF. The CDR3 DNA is TGCAGTGCTATCCTAGACCCCGCGTCCTACGAGCAGTACTTC.

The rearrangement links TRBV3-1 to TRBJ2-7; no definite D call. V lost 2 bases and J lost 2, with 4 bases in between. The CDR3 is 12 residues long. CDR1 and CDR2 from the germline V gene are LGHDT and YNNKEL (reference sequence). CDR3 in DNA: TGTGCCAGCAGCCAAATACCCTACGAGCAGTACTTC. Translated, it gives CASSQIPYEQYF.

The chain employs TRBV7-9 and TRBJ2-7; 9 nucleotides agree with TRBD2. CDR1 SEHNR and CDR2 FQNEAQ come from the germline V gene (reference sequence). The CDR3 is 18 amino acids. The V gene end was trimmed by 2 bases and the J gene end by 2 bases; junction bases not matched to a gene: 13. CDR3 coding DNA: TGTGCCAGCAGCTTAACCCCTAGTTTGACTAGCGGCCCCTACGAGCAGTACTTC. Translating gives CASSLTPSLTSGPYEQYF.

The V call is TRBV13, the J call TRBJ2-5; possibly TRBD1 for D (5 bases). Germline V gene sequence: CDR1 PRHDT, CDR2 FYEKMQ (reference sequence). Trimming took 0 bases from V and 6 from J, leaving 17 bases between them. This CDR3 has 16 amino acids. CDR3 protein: CASSLGAGRKEKTQYF. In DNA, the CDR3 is TGTGCCAGCAGCTTAGGGGCAGGGCGGAAGGAGAAGACCCAGTACTTC.

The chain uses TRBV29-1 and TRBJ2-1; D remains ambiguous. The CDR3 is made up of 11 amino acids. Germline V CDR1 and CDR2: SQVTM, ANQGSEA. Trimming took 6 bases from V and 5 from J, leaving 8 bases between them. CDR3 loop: CSVGRDNEQFF. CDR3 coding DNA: TGCAGCGTCGGTAGGGACAATGAGCAGTTCTTC.

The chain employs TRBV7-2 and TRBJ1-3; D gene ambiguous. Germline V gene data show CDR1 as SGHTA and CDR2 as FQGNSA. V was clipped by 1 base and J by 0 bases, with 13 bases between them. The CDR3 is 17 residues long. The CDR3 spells CASSLVPGPSSGNTIYF. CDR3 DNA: TGTGCCAGCAGCTTAGTTCCGGGCCCCAGCTCTGGAAACACCATATATTTT.

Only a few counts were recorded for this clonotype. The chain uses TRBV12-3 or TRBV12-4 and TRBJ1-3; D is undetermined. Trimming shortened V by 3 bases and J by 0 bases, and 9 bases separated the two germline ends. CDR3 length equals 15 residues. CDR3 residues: CASSLLRSSGNTIYF. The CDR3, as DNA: TGTGCCAGCAGTTTGCTACGGAGCTCTGGAAACACCATATATTTT.

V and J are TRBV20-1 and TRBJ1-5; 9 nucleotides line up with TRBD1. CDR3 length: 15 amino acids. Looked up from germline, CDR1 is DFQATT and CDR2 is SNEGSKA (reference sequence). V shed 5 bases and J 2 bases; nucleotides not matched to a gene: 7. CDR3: CSADPGQGGNQPQHF. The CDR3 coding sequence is TGCAGTGCTGACCCGGGACAGGGAGGCAATCAGCCCCAGCATTTT.

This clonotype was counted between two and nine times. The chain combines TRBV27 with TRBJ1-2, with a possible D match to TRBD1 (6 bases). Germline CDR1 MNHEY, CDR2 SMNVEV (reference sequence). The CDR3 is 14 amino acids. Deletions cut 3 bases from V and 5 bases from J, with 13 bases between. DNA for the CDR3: TGTGCCAGCAGTTTTTCGGGGGCGAGATATGGCTACACCTTC. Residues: CASSFSGARYGYTF.